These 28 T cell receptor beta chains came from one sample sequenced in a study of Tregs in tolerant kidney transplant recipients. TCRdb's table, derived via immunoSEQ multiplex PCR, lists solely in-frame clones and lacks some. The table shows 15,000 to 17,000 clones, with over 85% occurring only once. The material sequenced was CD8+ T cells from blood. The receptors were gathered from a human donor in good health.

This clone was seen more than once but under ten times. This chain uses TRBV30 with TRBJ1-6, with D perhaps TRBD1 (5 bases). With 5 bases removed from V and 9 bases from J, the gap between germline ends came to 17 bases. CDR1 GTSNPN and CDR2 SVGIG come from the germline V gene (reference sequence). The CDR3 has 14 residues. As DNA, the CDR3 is TGTGCCTGGGACCGCGGGACCCTTCGTTCACCCCTCCACTTT. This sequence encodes CAWDRGTLRSPLHF.

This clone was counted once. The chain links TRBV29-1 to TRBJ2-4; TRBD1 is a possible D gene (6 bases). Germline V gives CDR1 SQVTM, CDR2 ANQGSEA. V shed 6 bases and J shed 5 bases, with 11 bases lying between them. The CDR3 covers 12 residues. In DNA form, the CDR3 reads TGCAGCGTCGTGCACAGGGAAAACATTCAGTACTTC. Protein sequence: CSVVHRENIQYF.

Here the CDR3 reads CASSLLAGLAGETQYF. The CDR3 region has the DNA TGTGCCAGCAGTTTACTGGCCGGACTAGCGGGAGAAACCCAGTACTTC. This sequence joins TRBV27 and TRBJ2-5; 13 nucleotides align to TRBD2. The V gene's germline CDR1 is MNHEY and CDR2 SMNVEV (reference sequence). The CDR3 spans 16 residues. Trimming took 2 bases from V and 8 from J; bases not matched to a gene: 8.

CDR3 protein: CASTKLAGVEGEQFF. Here the CDR3 DNA reads TGTGCCAGCACCAAGCTGGCGGGAGTGGAGGGTGAGCAGTTCTTC. The J gene is TRBJ2-1, the V gene TRBV7-9, with TRBD2 matching 7 bases. V lost 7 bases, J lost 9 bases, and 15 bases stayed unmatched. Germline CDR1 SEHNR, CDR2 FQNEAQ (reference sequence). The CDR3 extends over 15 amino acids.

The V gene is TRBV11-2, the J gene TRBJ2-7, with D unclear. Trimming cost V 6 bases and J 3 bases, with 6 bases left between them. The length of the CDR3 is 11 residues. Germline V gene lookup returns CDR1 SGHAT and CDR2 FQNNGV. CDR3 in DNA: TGTGCCAGCAGTCCGAACTACGAGCAGTACTTC. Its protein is CASSPNYEQYF. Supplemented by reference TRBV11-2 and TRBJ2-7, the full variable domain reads EAGVAQSPRYKIIEKRQSVAFWCNPISGHATLYWYQQILGQGPKLLIQFQNNGVVDDSQLPKDRFSAERLKGVDSTLKIQPAKLEDSAVYLCASSPNYEQYFGPGTRLTVT.

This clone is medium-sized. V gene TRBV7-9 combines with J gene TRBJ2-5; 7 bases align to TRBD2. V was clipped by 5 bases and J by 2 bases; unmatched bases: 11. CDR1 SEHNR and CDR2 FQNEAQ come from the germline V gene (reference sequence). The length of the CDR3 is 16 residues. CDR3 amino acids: CASSPREGRMQETQYF. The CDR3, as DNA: TGTGCCAGCAGCCCAAGGGAGGGAAGGATGCAAGAGACCCAGTACTTC.

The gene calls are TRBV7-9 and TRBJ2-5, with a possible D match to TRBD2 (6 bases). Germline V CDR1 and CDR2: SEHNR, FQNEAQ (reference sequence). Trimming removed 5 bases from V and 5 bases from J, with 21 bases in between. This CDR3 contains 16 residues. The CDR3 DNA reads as TGTGCCAGCAGCCCCCTTATCCGACTAGTGGCTGAGACCCAGTACTTC. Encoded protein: CASSPLIRLVAETQYF.

The CDR3 loop reads CASSQGLGVFQEQYF. The CDR3 bases are TGCGCCAGCAGCCAGGGACTAGGAGTTTTTCAGGAGCAGTACTTC. The rearrangement uses TRBV4-3 and TRBJ2-7; 8 bases line up with TRBD2. V lost 3 bases and J lost 7; bases outside the gene matches: 11. This CDR3 spans 15 amino acids. Germline V lookup: CDR1 LGHNA, CDR2 YSLEER.

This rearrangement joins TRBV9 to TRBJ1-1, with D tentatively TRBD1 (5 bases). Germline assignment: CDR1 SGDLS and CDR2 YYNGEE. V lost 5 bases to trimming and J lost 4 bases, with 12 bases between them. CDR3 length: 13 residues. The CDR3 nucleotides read TGTGCCAGCAGTTCGGGGGGTCGCACTGAAGCTTTCTTT. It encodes CASSSGGRTEAFF.

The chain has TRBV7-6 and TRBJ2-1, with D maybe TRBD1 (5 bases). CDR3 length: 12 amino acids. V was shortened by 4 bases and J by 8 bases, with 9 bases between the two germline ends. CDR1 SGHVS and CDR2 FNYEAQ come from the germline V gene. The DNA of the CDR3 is TGTGCCAGCAGCTCCAGGGTTGATGAGCAGTTCTTC. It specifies CASSSRVDEQFF.

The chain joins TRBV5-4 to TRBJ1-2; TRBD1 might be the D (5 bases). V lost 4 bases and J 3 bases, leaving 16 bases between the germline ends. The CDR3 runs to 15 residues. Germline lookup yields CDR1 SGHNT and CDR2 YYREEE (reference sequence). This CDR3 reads CASSRLSGPDYGYTF. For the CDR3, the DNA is TGTGCCAGCAGCCGGTTATCGGGGCCCGACTATGGCTACACCTTC.

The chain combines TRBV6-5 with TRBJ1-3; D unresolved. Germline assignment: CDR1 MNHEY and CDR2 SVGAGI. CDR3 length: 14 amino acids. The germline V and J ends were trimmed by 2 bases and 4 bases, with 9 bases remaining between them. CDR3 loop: CASSYGSAGNTIYF. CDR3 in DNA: TGTGCCAGCAGTTACGGTAGCGCGGGAAACACCATATATTTT.

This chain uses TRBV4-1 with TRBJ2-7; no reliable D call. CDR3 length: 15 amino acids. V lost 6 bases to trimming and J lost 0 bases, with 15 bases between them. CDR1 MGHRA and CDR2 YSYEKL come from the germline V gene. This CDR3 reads CASSSRALSSYEQYF. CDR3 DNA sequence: TGCGCCAGCAGTTCGAGAGCTCTTAGCTCCTACGAGCAGTACTTC.

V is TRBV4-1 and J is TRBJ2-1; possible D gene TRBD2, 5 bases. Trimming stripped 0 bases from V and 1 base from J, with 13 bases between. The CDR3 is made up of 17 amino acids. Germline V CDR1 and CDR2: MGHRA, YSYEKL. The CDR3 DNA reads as TGCGCCAGCAGCCAAGATCAATTAGAGGGATCCTACAATGAGCAGTTCTTC. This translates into CASSQDQLEGSYNEQFF.

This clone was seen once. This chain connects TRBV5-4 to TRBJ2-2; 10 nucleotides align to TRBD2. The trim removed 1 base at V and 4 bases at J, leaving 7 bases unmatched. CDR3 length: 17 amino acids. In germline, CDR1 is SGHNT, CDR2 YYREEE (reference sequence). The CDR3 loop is CASSLSPSGSTTGELFF. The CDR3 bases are TGTGCCAGCAGCTTGTCGCCTAGCGGGAGTACCACCGGGGAGCTGTTTTTT.

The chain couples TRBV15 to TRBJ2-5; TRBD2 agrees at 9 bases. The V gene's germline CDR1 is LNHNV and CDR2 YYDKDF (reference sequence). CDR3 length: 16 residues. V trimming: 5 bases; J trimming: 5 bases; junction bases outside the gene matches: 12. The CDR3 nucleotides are TGTGCCACCAGCGGGCGGGAGGGCCGGTCTCGGGAGACCCAGTACTTC. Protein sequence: CATSGREGRSRETQYF. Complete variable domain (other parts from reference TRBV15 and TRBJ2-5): DAMVIQNPRYQVTQFGKPVTLSCSQTLNHNVMYWYQQKSSQAPKLLFHYYDKDFNNEADTPDNFQSRRPNTSFCFLDIRSPGLGDTAMYLCATSGREGRSRETQYFGPGTRLLVL.

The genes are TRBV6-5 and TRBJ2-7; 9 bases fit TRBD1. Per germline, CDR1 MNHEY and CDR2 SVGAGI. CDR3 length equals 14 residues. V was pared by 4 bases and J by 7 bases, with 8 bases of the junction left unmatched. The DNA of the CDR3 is TGTGCCAGCAGTTCACAGGGGGCGCTGGGAGAGCAGTACTTC. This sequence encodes CASSSQGALGEQYF.

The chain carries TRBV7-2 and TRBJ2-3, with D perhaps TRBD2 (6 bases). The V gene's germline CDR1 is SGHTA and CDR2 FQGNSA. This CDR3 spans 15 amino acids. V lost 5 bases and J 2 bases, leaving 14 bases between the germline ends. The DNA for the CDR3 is TGTGCCAGCAGCCCCGGGACTTCAACCACAGATACGCAGTATTTT. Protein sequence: CASSPGTSTTDTQYF.

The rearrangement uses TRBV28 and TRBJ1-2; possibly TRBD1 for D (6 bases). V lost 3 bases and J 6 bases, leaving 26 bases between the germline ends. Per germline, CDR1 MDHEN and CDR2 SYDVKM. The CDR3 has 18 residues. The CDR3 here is CASSFLYMSSIRGHGYTF. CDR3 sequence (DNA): TGTGCCAGCAGTTTTTTATATATGTCGTCCATCAGGGGCCATGGCTACACCTTC.

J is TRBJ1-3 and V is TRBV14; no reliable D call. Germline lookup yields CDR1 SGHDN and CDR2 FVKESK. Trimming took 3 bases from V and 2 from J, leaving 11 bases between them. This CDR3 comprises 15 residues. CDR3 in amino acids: CASSQYPRAGNTIYF. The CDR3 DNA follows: TGTGCCAGCAGCCAGTACCCTCGAGCTGGAAACACCATATATTTT.

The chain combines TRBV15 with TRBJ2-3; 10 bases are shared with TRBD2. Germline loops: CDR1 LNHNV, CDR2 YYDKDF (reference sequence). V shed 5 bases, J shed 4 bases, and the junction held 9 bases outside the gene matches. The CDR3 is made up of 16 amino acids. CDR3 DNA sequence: TGTGCCACCAGCGGCAGCGGGAGGGCAGGATCAGATACGCAGTATTTT. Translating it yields CATSGSGRAGSDTQYF. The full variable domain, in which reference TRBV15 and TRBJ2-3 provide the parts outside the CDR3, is DAMVIQNPRYQVTQFGKPVTLSCSQTLNHNVMYWYQQKSSQAPKLLFHYYDKDFNNEADTPDNFQSRRPNTSFCFLDIRSPGLGDTAMYLCATSGSGRAGSDTQYFGPGTRLTVL.

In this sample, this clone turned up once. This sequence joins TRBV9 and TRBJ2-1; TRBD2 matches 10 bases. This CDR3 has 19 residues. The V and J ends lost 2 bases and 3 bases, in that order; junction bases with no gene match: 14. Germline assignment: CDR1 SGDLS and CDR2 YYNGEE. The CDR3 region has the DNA TGTGCCAGCAGCGTCATCGGGACTAGCGTCACGGGATTCTACAATGAGCAGTTCTTC. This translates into CASSVIGTSVTGFYNEQFF.

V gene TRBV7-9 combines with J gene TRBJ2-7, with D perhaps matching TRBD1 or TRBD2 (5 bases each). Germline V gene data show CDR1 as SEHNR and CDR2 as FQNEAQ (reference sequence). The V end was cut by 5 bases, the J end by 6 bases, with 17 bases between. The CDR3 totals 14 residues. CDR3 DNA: TGTGCCAGCAGCCATCCGGGACGAGGGACCGAGCAGTACTTC. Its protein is CASSHPGRGTEQYF.

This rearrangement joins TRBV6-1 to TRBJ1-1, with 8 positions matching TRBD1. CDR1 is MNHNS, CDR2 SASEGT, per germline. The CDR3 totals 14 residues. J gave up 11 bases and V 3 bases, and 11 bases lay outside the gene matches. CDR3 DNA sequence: TGTGCCAGCAGTGACCACGGACAGGGAGGGCCGGCTTTCTTT. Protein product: CASSDHGQGGPAFF.

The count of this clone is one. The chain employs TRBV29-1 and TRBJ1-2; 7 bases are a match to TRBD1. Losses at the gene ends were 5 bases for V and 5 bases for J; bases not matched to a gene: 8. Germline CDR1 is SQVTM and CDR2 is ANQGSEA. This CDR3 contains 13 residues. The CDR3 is CSVQTGTVYGYTF. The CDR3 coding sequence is TGCAGCGTTCAGACCGGGACAGTTTATGGCTACACCTTC. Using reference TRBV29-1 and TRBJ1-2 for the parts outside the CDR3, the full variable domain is SAVISQKPSRDICQRGTSLTIQCQVDSQVTMMFWYRQQPGQSLTLIATANQGSEATYESGFVIDKFPISRPNLTFSTLTVSNMSPEDSSIYLCSVQTGTVYGYTFGSGTRLTVV.

CDR3 DNA sequence: TGTGCCAGCAGCTTGGGTCGATACGCGAGTTCTGGAAACACCATATATTTT. Amino acid sequence: CASSLGRYASSGNTIYF. The J gene is TRBJ1-3, the V gene TRBV5-6; D remains unclear. Germline V gene lookup returns CDR1 SGHDT and CDR2 YYEEEE. The CDR3 is made up of 17 amino acids. V was cut by 0 bases and J by 1 base, with 14 bases left in between.

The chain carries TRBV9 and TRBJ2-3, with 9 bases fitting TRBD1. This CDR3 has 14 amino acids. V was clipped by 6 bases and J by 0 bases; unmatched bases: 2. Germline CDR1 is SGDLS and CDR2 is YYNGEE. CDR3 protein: CASTGQGSTDTQYF. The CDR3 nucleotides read TGTGCCAGCACCGGACAGGGGAGCACAGATACGCAGTATTTT.

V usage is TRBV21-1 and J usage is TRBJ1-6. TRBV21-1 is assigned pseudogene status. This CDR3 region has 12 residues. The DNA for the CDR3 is TGTGCCAGCGGAGCCTATAATTCACCCCTCCACTTT. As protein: CASGAYNSPLHF.